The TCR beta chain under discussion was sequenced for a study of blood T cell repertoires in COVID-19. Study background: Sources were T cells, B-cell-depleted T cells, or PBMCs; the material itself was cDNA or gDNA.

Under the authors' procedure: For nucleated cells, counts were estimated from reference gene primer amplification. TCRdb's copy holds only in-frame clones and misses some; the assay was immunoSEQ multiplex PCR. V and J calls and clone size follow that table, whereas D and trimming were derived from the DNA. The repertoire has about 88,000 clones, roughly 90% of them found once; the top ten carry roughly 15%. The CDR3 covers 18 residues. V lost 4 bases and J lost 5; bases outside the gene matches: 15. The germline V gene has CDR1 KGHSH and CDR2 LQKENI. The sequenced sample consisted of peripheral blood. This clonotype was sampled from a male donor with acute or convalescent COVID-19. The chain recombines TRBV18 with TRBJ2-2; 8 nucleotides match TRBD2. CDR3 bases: TGTGCCAGCTCACGTTCTGGGCGGACTAGCTGGGGGACCGGGGAGCTGTTTTTT. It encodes CASSRSGRTSWGTGELFF.